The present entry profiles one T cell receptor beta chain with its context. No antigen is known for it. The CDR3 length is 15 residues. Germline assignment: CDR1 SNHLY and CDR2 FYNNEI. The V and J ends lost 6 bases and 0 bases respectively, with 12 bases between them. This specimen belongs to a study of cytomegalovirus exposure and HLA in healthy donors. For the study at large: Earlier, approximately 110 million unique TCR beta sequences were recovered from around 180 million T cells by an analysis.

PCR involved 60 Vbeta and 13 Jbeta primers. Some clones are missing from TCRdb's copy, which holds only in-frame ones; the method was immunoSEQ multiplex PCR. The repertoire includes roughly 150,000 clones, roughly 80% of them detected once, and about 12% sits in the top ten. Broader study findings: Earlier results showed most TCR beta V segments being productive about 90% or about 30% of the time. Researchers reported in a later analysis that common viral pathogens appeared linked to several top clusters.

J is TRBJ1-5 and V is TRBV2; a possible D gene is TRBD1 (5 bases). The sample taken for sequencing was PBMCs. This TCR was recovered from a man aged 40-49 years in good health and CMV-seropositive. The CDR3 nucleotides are TGTGCCAGCAGCGTACAGGTTTATAGCAATCAGCCCCAGCATTTT. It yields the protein CASSVQVYSNQPQHF.